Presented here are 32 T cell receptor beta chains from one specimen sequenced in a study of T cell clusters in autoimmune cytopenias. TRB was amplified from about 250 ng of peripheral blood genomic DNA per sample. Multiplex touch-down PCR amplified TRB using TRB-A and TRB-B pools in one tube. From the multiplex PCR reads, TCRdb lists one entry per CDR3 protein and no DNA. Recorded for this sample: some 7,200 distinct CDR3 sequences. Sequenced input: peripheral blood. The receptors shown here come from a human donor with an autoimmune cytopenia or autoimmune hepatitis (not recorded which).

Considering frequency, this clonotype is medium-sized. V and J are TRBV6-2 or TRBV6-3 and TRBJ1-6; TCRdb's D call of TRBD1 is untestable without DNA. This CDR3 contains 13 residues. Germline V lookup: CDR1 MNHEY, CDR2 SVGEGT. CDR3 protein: CASRENRASPLHF.

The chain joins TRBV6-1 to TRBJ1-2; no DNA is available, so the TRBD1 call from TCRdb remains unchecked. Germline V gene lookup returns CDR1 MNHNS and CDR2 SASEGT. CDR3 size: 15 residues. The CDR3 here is CASSAQGALPYGYTF.

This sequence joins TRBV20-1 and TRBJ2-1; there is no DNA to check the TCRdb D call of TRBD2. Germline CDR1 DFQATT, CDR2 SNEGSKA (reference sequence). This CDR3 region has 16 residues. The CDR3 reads CSAGGPSGGTYNEQFF.

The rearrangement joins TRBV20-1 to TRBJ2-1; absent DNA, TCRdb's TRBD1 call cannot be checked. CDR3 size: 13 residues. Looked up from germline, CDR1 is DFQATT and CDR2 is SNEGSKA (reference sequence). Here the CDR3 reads CSAPGQGSNEQFF.

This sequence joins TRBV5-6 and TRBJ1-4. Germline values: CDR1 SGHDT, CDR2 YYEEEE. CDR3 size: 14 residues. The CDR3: CASKTRSTNEKLFF.

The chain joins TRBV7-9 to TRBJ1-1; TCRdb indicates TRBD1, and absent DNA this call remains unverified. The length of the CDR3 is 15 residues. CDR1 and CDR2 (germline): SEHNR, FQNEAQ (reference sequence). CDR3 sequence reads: CASSFLRGRDTEAFF.

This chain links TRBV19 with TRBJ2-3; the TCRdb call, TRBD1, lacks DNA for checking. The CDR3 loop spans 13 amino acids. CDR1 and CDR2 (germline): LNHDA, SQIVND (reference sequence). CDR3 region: CASSIRGTDTQYF.

CDR3 sequence reads: CASSPKGTSTDTQYF. V is TRBV12-3 or TRBV12-4 and J is TRBJ2-3; TCRdb lists TRBD1, though no DNA is available to test this call. The CDR3 runs to 15 residues.

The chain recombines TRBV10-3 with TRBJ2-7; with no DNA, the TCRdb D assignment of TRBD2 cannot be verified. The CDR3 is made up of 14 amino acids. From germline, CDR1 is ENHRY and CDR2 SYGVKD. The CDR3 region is CATRGGMSSYEQYF.

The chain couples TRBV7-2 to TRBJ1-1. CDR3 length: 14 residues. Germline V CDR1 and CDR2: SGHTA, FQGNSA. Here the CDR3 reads CASSLAVKRTEAFF.

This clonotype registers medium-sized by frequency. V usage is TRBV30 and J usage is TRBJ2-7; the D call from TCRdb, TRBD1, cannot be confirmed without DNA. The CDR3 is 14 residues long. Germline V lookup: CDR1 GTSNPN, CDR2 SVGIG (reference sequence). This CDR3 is CAWSVTRVRYEQYF. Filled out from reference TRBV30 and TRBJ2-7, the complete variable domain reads SQTIHQWPATLVQPVGSPLSLECTVEGTSNPNLYWYRQAAGRGLQLLFYSVGIGQISSEVPQNLSASRPQDRQFILSSKKLLLSDSGFYLCAWSVTRVRYEQYFGPGTRLTVT.

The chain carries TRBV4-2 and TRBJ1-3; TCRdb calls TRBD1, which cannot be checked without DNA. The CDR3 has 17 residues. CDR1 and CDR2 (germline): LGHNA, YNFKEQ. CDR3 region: CASSQESRTILYDTIYF.

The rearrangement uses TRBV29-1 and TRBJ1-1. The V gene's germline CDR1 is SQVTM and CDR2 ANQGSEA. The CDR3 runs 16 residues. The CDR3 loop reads CSVGGMWGSGNTEAFF.

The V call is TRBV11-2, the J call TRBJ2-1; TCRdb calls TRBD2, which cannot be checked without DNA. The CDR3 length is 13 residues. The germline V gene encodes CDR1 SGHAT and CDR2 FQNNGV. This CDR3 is CASSLRGPNEQFF. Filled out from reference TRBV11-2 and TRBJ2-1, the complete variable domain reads EAGVAQSPRYKIIEKRQSVAFWCNPISGHATLYWYQQILGQGPKLLIQFQNNGVVDDSQLPKDRFSAERLKGVDSTLKIQPAKLEDSAVYLCASSLRGPNEQFFGPGTRLTVL.

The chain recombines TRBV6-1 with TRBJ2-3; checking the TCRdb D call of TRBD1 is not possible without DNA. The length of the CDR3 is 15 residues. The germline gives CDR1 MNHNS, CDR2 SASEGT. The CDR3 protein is CASRTGTTSTDTQYF.

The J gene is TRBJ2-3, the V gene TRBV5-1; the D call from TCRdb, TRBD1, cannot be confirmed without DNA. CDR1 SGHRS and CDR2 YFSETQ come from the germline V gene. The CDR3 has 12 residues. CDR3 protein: CASSSEGDTQYF.

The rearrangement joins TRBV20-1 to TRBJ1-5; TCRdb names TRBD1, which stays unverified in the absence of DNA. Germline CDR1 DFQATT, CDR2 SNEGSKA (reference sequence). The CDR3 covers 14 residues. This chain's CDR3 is CSARHGGESGPQHF.

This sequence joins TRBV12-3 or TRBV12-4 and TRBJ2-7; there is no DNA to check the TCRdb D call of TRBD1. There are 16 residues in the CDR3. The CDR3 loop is CASSLSGTGITYEQYF.

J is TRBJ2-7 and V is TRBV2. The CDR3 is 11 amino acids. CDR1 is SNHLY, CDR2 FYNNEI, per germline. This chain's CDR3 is CASRVRTEQYF.

The CDR3 spells CASSVTGTNQPQHF. The rearrangement links TRBV27 to TRBJ1-5; TCRdb designates TRBD1, a call that cannot be tested without DNA. The CDR3 is 14 residues long. CDR1 is MNHEY, CDR2 SMNVEV, per germline (reference sequence).

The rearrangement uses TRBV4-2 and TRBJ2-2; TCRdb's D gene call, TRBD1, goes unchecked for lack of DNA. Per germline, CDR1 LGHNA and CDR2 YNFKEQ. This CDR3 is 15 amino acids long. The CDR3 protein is CASSQGGPNTGELFF.

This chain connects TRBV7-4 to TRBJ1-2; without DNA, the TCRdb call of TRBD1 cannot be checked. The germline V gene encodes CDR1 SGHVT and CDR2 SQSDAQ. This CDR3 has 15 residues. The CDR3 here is CASSLGNGTGEGYTF.

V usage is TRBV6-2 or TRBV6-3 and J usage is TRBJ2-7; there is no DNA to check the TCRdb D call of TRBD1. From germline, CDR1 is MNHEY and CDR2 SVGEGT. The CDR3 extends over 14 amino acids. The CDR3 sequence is CASTRQTVPYEQYF.

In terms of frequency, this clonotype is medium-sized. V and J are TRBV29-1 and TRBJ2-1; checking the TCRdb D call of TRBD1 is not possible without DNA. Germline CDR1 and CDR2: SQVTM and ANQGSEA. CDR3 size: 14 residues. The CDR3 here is CSDAARGIGNEQFF.

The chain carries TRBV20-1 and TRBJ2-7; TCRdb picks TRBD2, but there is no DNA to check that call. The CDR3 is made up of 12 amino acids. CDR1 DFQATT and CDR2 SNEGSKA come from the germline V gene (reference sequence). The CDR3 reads CSASGGDYEQYF.

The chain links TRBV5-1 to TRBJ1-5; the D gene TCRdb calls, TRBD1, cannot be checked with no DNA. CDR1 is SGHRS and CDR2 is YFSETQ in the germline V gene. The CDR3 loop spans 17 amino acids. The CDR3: CASSPGTGDGRNQPQHF. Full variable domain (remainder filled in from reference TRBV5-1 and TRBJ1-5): KAGVTQTPRYLIKTRGQQVTLSCSPISGHRSVSWYQQTPGQGLQFLFEYFSETQRNKGNFPGRFSGRQFSNSRSEMNVSTLELGDSALYLCASSPGTGDGRNQPQHFGDGTRLSIL.

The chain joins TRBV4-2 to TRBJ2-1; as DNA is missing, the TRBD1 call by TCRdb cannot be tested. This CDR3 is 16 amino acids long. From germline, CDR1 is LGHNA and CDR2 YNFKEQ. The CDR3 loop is CASSQEVGTAYNEQFF.

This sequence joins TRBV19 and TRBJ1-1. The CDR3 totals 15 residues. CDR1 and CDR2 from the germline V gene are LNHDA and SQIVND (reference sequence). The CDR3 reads CASSRERTVATEAFF.

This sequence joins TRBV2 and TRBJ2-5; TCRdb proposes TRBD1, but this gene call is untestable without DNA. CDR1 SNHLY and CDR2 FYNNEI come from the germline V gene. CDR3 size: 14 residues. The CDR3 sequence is CASNLFGGRETQYF.

Here the CDR3 reads CASSRGLAGRGRFF. This chain joins TRBV12-3 or TRBV12-4 and TRBJ2-1; the D gene TCRdb calls, TRBD2, cannot be checked with no DNA. This CDR3 region has 14 residues.

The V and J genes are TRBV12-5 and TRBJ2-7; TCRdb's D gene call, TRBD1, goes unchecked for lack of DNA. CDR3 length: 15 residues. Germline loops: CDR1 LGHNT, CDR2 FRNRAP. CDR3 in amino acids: CASGQGQGGSYEQYF.

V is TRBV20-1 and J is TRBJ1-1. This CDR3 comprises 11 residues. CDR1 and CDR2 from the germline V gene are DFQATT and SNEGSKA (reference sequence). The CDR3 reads CSANSNTEAFF.